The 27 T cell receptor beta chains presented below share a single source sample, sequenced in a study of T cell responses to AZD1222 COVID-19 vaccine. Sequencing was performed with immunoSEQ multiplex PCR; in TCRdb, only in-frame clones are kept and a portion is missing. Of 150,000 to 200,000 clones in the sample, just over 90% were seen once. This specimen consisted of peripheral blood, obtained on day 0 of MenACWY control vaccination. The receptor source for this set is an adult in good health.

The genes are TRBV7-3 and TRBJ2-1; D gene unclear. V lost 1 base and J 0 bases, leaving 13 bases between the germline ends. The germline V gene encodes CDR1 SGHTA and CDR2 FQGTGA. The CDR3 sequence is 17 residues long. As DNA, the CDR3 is TGTGCCAGCAGCTTAATACGGAGCCCCGGCTCCTACAATGAGCAGTTCTTC. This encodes CASSLIRSPGSYNEQFF.

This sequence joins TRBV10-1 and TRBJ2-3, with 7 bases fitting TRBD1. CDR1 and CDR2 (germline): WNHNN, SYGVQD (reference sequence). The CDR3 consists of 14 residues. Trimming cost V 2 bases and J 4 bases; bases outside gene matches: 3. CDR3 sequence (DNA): TGCGCCAGCAGTGAGGGACAGGTAGCAGATACGCAGTATTTT. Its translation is CASSEGQVADTQYF.

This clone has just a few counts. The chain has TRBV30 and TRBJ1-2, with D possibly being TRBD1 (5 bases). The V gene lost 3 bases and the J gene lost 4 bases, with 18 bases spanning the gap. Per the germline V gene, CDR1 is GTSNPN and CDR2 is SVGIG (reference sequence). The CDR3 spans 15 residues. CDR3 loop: CAWSRGRGGSYGYTF. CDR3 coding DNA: TGTGCCTGGAGCCGGGGTCGTGGGGGGAGCTATGGCTACACCTTC.

Here the CDR3 reads CAWSPRSGYNQPQHF. The DNA of the CDR3 is TGTGCCTGGAGTCCGAGGTCCGGATACAATCAGCCCCAGCATTTT. This chain links TRBV30 with TRBJ1-5; D is unresolved. This CDR3 region has 15 residues. In germline, CDR1 is GTSNPN, CDR2 SVGIG (reference sequence). V shed 2 bases and J shed 3 bases, with 14 bases lying between them.

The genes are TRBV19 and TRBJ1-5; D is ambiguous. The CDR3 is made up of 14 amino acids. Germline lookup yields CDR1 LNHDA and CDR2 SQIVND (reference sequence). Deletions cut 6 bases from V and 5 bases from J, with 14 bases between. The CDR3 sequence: CASRRISKDQPQHF. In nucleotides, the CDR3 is TGTGCCAGTAGGAGAATTTCCAAGGATCAGCCCCAGCATTTT.

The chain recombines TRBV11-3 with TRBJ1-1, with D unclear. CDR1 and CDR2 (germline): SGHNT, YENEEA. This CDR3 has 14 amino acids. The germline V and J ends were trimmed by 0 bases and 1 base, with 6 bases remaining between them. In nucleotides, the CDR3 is TGTGCCAGCAGCTTAGACCCAGGGAACACTGAAGCTTTCTTT. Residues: CASSLDPGNTEAFF.

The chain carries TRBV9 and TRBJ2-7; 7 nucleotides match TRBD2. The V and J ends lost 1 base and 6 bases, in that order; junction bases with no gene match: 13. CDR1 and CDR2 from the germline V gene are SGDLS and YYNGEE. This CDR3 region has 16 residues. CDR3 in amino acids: CASSVMAGVEAGEQYF. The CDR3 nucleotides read TGTGCCAGCAGCGTAATGGCGGGAGTCGAGGCTGGCGAGCAGTACTTC.

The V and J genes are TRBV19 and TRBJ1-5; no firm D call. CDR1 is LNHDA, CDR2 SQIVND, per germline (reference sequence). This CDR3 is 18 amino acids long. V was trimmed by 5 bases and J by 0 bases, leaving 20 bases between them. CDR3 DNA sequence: TGTGCCAGTAGTCCCCCCCCCGCCAGACCTAGTAGCAATCAGCCCCAGCATTTT. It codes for CASSPPPARPSSNQPQHF.

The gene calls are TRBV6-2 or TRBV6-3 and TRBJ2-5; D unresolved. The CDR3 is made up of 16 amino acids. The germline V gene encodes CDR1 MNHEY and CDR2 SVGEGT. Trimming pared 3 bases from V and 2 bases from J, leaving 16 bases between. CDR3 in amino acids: CASSYLGYAPQETQYF. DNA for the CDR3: TGTGCCAGCAGTTATTTGGGATATGCCCCGCAAGAGACCCAGTACTTC.

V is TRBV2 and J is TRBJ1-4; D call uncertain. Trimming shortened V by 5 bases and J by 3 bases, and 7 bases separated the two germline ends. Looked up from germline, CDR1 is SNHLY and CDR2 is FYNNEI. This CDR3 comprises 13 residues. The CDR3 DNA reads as TGTGCCAGCAGTCTCATTTCTAATGAAAAACTGTTTTTT. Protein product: CASSLISNEKLFF.

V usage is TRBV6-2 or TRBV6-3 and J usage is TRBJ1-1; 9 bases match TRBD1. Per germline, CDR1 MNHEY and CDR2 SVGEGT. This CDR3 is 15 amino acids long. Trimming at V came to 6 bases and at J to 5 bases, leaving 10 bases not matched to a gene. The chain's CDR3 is CASSLLGQGMTEAFF. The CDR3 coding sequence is TGTGCCAGCAGCCTTCTGGGACAGGGTATGACTGAAGCTTTCTTT.

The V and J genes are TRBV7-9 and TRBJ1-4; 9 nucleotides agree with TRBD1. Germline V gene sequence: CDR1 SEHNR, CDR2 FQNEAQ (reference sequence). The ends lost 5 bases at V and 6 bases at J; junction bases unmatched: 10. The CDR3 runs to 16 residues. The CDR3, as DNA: TGTGCCAGCAGCGTGTCACCGGGACAGGGCGATGAAAAACTGTTTTTT. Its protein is CASSVSPGQGDEKLFF.

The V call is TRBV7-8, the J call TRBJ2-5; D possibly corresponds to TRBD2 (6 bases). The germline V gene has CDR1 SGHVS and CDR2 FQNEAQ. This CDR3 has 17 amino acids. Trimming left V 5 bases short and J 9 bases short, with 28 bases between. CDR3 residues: CASSRPGLGLAGEAQYF. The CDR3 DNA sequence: TGTGCCAGCAGCCGCCCCGGTCTTGGTTTGGCCGGGGAGGCCCAGTACTTC.

The CDR3 bases are TGTGCCAGTCCAGGGGGCAGCACCTACAATGAGCAGTTCTTC. This gives the protein CASPGGSTYNEQFF. V and J are TRBV3-1 (or the pseudogene TRBV3-2) and TRBJ2-1; 8 nucleotides agree with TRBD1. The junction had 6 bases not matched to a gene; V was cut back by 9 bases and J by 2 bases. This CDR3 region has 14 residues. Germline V gene sequence: CDR1 LGHDT, CDR2 YNNKEL (reference sequence).

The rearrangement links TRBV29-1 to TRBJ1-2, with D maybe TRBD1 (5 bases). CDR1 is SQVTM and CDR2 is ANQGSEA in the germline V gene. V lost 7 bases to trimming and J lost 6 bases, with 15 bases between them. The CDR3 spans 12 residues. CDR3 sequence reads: CSGEQVQHGYTF. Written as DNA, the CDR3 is TGCAGCGGCGAACAGGTCCAGCATGGCTACACCTTC.

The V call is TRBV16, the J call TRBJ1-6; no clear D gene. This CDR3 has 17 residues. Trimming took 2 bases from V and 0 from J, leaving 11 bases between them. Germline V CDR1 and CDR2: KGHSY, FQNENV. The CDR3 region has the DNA TGTGCCAGCAGCCAAAGAGCAGGCAGCTCCTATAATTCACCCCTCCACTTT. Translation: CASSQRAGSSYNSPLHF.

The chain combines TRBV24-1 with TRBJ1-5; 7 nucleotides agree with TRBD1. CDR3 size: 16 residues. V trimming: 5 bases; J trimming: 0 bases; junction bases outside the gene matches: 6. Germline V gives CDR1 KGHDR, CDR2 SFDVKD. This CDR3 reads CATSGSGTASNQPQHF. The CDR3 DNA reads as TGTGCCACCAGTGGCTCCGGGACAGCTAGCAATCAGCCCCAGCATTTT.

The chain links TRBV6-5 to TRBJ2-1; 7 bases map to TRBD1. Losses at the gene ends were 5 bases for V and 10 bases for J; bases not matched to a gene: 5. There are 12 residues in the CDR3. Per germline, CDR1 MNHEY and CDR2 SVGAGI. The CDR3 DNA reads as TGTGCCAGCAGTCGGACAGGAGCCGAGCAGTTCTTC. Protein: CASSRTGAEQFF.

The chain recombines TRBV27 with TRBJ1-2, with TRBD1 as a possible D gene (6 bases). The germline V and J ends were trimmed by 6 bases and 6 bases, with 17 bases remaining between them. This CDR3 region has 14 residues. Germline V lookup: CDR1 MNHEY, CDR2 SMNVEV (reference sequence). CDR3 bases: TGTGCCAGCAGCATGACTCAGGGGTTTAATGGCTACACCTTC. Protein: CASSMTQGFNGYTF.

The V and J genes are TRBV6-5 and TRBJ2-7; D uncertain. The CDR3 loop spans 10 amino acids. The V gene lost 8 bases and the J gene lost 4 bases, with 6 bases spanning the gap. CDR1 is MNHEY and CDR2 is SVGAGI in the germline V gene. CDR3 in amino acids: CASATYEQYF. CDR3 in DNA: TGTGCCAGCGCCACTTACGAGCAGTACTTC.

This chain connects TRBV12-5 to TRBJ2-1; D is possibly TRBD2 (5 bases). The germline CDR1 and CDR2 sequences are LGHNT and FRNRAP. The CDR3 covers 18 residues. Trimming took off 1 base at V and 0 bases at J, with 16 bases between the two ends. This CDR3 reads CASGLATAVASSYNEQFF. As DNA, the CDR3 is TGTGCTAGTGGTTTGGCAACAGCGGTAGCCAGCTCCTACAATGAGCAGTTCTTC.

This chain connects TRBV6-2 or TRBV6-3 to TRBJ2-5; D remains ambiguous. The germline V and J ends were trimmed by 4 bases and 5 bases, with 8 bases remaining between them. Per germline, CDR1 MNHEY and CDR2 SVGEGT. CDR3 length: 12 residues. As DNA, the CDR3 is TGTGCCAGCAGTTCCGTTAGGGAGACCCAGTACTTC. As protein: CASSSVRETQYF.

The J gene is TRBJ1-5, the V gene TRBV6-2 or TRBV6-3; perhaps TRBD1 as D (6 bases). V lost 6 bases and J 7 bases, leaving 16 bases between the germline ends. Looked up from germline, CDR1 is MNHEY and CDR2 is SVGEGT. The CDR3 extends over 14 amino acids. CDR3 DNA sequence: TGTGCCAGCAGCTCCATTGAGGGGGTCCAGCCCCAGCATTTT. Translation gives CASSSIEGVQPQHF.

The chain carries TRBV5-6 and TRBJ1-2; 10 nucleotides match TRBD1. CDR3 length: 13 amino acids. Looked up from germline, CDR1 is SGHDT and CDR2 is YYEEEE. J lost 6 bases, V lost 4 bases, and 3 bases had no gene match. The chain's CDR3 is CASSDGTGDGYTF. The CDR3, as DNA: TGTGCCAGCAGCGACGGGACAGGGGATGGCTACACCTTC.

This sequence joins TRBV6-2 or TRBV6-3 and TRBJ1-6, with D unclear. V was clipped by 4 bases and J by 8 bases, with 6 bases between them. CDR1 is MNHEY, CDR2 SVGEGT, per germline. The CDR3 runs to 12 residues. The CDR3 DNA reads TGTGCCAGCAGTTGGAGGGATTCACCCCTCCACTTT. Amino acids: CASSWRDSPLHF.

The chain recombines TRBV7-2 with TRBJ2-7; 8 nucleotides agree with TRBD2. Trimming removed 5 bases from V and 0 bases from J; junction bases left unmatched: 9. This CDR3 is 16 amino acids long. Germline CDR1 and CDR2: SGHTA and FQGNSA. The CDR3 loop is CASSRSIAGISYEQYF. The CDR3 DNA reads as TGTGCCAGCAGCCGTTCCATAGCGGGGATCTCCTACGAGCAGTACTTC.

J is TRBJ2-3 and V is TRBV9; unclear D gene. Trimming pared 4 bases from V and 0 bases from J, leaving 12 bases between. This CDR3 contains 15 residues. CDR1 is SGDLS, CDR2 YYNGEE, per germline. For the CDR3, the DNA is TGTGCCAGCAGCCCGCTAGGGTATAGCACAGATACGCAGTATTTT. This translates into CASSPLGYSTDTQYF.